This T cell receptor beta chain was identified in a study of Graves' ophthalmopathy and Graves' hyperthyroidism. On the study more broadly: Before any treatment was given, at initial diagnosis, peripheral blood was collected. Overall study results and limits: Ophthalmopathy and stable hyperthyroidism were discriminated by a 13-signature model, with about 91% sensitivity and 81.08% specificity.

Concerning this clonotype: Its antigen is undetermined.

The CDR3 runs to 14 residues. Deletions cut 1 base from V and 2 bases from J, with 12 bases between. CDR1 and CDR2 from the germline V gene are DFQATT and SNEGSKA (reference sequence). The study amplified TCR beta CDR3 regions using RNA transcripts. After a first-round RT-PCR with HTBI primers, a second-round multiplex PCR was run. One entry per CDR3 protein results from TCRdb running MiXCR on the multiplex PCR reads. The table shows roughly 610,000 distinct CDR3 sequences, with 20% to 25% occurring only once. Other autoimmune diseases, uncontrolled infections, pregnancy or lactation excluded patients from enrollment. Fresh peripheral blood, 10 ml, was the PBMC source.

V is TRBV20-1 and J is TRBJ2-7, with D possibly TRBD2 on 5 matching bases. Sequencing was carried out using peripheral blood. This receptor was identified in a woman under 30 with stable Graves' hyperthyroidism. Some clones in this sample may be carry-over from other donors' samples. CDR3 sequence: CSARVRGRTYEQYF. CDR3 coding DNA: TGCAGTGCTAGAGTACGAGGGAGAACCTACGAGCAGTACTTC.